What follows is one T cell receptor beta chain and its context. What this receptor recognizes is not known. This entry belongs to a study of control samples from healthy donors and cancer patients (TCRdb year 2020). The library was made by the immunoSEQ multiplex PCR assay. The table was pulled from immuneACCESS by TCRdb, which kept in-frame rearrangements only. Such tables lose some clones; where checked, under half of the loss comes from unresolved V genes, and the rest has no known cause. For this sample, the table gives roughly 190,000 clones. Approximately 2.2% of the sample comes from the top ten. Unmatched junction bases come to 9, with V trimmed by 2 bases and J by 12 bases. The CDR3 runs 13 amino acids, cysteine and phenylalanine included. Only the CDR3 region is kept as DNA, spanning 39 bases read in frame from base 1. The germline V gene sets CDR1 to KGHSH and CDR2 to LQKENI.

The chain joins TRBV18 to TRBJ1-2, and TRBD1 matches 7 of the central bases. The specimen was blood. This receptor was taken from a woman aged 30 to 39 in good health. Here is the DNA: TGTGCCAGCTCACCAACCGGGACAGTGTCGAACACCTTC. Its protein reads: CASSPTGTVSNTF.